Presented here are 14 T cell receptor beta chains from one specimen sequenced in a study of CD8+ T cells in alopecia areata. RNA was extracted and reverse transcribed into cDNA as the sequencing template. Produced via immunoSEQ multiplex PCR; TCRdb's table is partial and in-frame only. The sample has around 200,000 clones, around 58% seen once. Treatment denoted: oral pan-JAK inhibitor, 5-10 mg twice daily. Sequencing used CD8+ T cells sorted from blood, obtained at week 24, from a patient treated with tofacitinib. The receptor set was obtained from a human donor with alopecia areata.

The V gene is TRBV10-3, the J gene TRBJ1-1, with D hard to call. Per the germline V gene, CDR1 is ENHRY and CDR2 is SYGVKD. The CDR3 has 14 amino acids. V gave up 8 bases and J gave up 2 bases, with 15 bases separating them. CDR3 sequence: CAIGPRADNTEAFF. The CDR3 DNA follows: TGTGCCATCGGACCAAGGGCCGACAACACTGAAGCTTTCTTT.

This chain joins TRBV7-3 and TRBJ2-1; 9 nucleotides agree with TRBD1. With 6 bases clipped from V and 4 bases from J, the junction kept 7 bases outside the gene matches. Germline V gene data show CDR1 as SGHTA and CDR2 as FQGTGA. The CDR3 runs 15 residues. The DNA for the CDR3 is TGTGCCAGCAGTCTCGGGACAGGGATTTACAATGAGCAGTTCTTC. This gives the protein CASSLGTGIYNEQFF.

The chain has TRBV30 and TRBJ2-3; D is unclear. Trimming removed 4 bases at V and 1 base at J, with 6 bases between. Per the germline V gene, CDR1 is GTSNPN and CDR2 is SVGIG (reference sequence). This CDR3 contains 12 residues. CDR3 sequence (DNA): TGTGCCTGGAATGGGGGCACAGATACGCAGTATTTT. Its translation: CAWNGGTDTQYF.

This clone showed up just a few times. CDR3 protein: CSAPGKTQETQYF. The CDR3 bases are TGCAGCGCCCCGGGGAAGACCCAAGAGACCCAGTACTTC. The chain has TRBV29-1 and TRBJ2-5; weak D call: TRBD2 (5 bases). Germline V gene sequence: CDR1 SQVTM, CDR2 ANQGSEA. Deletions cut 7 bases from V and 1 base from J, with 13 bases between. This CDR3 spans 13 amino acids.

V and J are TRBV15 and TRBJ2-5, with D tentatively TRBD1 (6 bases). The CDR3 length is 14 residues. Between the trimmed V and J ends, which lost 0 bases and 2 bases, there was a span of 7 bases. Per germline, CDR1 LNHNV and CDR2 YYDKDF (reference sequence). The CDR3 sequence: CATSRDRGQETQYF. The CDR3 DNA follows: TGTGCCACCAGCAGAGACAGGGGACAAGAGACCCAGTACTTC. The full variable domain, with the rest looked up from reference TRBV15 and TRBJ2-5, is DAMVIQNPRYQVTQFGKPVTLSCSQTLNHNVMYWYQQKSSQAPKLLFHYYDKDFNNEADTPDNFQSRRPNTSFCFLDIRSPGLGDTAMYLCATSRDRGQETQYFGPGTRLLVL.

With respect to this clone: At one end the junction does not follow the germline gene, possibly because of a read error. The rearrangement uses TRBV7-9 and TRBJ2-7; D not resolved. CDR3 length: 12 residues. The germline CDR1 and CDR2 sequences are SEHNR and FQNEAQ (reference sequence). The CDR3 coding sequence is TGTGCCAGCAGCTTGGCCTCCCACGAGCAGTACTTC. Translating gives CASSLASHEQYF.

The chain couples TRBV27 to TRBJ2-3; 7 nucleotides line up with TRBD2. CDR1 and CDR2 from the germline V gene are MNHEY and SMNVEV (reference sequence). The CDR3 is made up of 16 amino acids. The V and J ends lost 6 bases and 1 base, in that order; junction bases with no gene match: 10. CDR3: CASSQDSLARTDTQYF. CDR3 sequence (DNA): TGTGCCAGCAGCCAGGACTCACTAGCGCGCACAGATACGCAGTATTTT.

This clone has more than one count but fewer than ten. This chain connects TRBV19 to TRBJ1-5, with D hard to call. V lost 5 bases to trimming and J lost 5 bases, with 13 bases between them. The V gene's germline CDR1 is LNHDA and CDR2 SQIVND (reference sequence). CDR3 length: 14 residues. CDR3 amino acids: CASSPAAVDQPQHF. The CDR3 coding sequence is TGTGCCAGTAGTCCCGCCGCCGTGGATCAGCCCCAGCATTTT.

V is TRBV4-1 and J is TRBJ2-5, with D unclear. The CDR3 consists of 12 residues. Trimming left V 3 bases short and J 0 bases short, with 2 bases between. The germline gives CDR1 MGHRA, CDR2 YSYEKL. The CDR3 bases are TGCGCCAGCAGCCATGACCAAGAGACCCAGTACTTC. Protein product: CASSHDQETQYF.

This clone showed up just a few times. The genes are TRBV29-1 and TRBJ1-4; D is unresolved. Germline assignment: CDR1 SQVTM and CDR2 ANQGSEA. The germline V and J ends were trimmed by 4 bases and 8 bases, with 14 bases remaining between them. The CDR3 sequence is 13 residues long. The CDR3 spells CSVGGWEGEKLFF. CDR3 nucleotide sequence: TGCAGCGTTGGAGGATGGGAAGGGGAAAAACTGTTTTTT.

This clone was observed a few times. The CDR3 DNA follows: TGTGCCAGCAGCCCGGAGGGGGACAGGGGGGTGACTGAAGCTTTCTTT. Translated, it gives CASSPEGDRGVTEAFF. The chain links TRBV13 to TRBJ1-1; TRBD1 matches 11 bases. Germline loops: CDR1 PRHDT, CDR2 FYEKMQ (reference sequence). Germline trimming cut 5 bases from V and 5 bases from J; bases unmatched to any gene: 10. This CDR3 has 16 residues.

This rearrangement joins TRBV6-1 to TRBJ2-5; 7 positions match TRBD1. The CDR3 runs 13 residues. With V trimmed by 5 bases and J by 5 bases, 5 bases remained unmatched. The germline V gene encodes CDR1 MNHNS and CDR2 SASEGT. CDR3 protein: CASSKGTVETQYF. CDR3 nucleotides: TGTGCCAGCAGTAAGGGGACAGTGGAGACCCAGTACTTC.

Remarks on this clone: Other DNA sequences in the same sample also yield this CDR3. This chain joins TRBV5-6 and TRBJ2-2; no firm D call. Germline values: CDR1 SGHDT, CDR2 YYEEEE. CDR3 length equals 13 residues. V was trimmed by 0 bases and J by 5 bases, leaving 5 bases between them. CDR3 in DNA: TGTGCCAGCAGCTTGGGGAATACCGGGGAGCTGTTTTTT. Its protein is CASSLGNTGELFF.

The chain links TRBV4-1 to TRBJ2-7, with 7 bases aligning to TRBD1. The CDR3 extends over 14 amino acids. Germline loops: CDR1 MGHRA, CDR2 YSYEKL. V was pared by 4 bases and J by 3 bases, with 6 bases of the junction left unmatched. Here the CDR3 reads CASSPSTGSYEQYF. CDR3 DNA sequence: TGCGCCAGCAGCCCCTCGACAGGGAGCTACGAGCAGTACTTC.